This TCR beta chain is from a study of Tregs in tolerant kidney transplant recipients (dated by TCRdb to about 2019). Study-wide context: The study applied TCRbeta sequencing to find donor-specific regulatory T cells before combined kidney and bone marrow transplantation and then followed those same cells after transplant.

Looking up the germline V gene yields CDR1 MNHNS and CDR2 SASEGT. CDR3 length: 14 amino acids, cysteine to phenylalanine. Just the 42-base CDR3 DNA is kept, in frame starting at base 1. V is clipped by 0 bases and J by 7 bases, and the sequence between their germline boundaries is 10 bases long. The transplants used related donors with nonmyeloablative bone marrow transplantation, and mixed chimerism in the human trials was transient. Unstimulated Tregs (CD4+CD25+CD127-), CD4+ non-Tregs (CD4+CD25-), CD4 and CD8 cells were FACS-sorted from thawed PBMCs. The patients were a few recipients of combined kidney and bone marrow transplants from the ITN036ST trial, and samples were available only from these trial subjects. Healthy control blood was separated into PBMCs by Ficoll density gradient and cryopreserved, and patient PBMCs were collected both before and after transplant. Study-wide findings and limitations: For some patients, the PCR primers changed as time went on, which meant samples from those patients could not be compared with one another at the nucleotide level. In tolerant patients, the expansion of donor-specific Tregs was greater than global Treg expansion, suggesting that the expansion was antigen-driven rather than nonspecific. The study was limited by small patient numbers, and the findings need validation in larger populations and under other immunosuppression protocols. Although technical replication error seemed to be minimal, the question of biological reproducibility was not addressed directly. Expanding Tregs with activated donor B cells appeared to identify the most biologically relevant and donor-specific TCRbeta repertoire.

For TCRbeta CDR3 sequencing, genomic DNA from the sorted cells was extracted using the QIAGEN DNeasy Blood and Tissue Kit. High-throughput TCRbeta CDR3 sequencing was carried out commercially through immunoSEQ, with PCR amplification with bias correction and internal controls included. The published analysis was carried out like this. Unique productive TCRbeta sequences were defined by CDR3 nucleotide sequence when primers matched and otherwise by CDR3 amino acid sequence together with Vbeta and Jbeta genes. As a correction for sorting error, sequences shared between sorted populations at a frequency ratio of 2:1 or less were discarded, and the remaining shared sequences were assigned to the higher population. Sequences were defined as donor-reactive when expanded at least 5-fold in CFSE-low cells versus unstimulated cells and present at a frequency of at least 0.01% in CFSE-low cells. Repertoire divergence was quantified by Jensen-Shannon divergence using the top 100 TCRbeta sequences ranked by frequency. For any sample with multiple sequencing runs, sorting error was corrected in each run separately before the runs were pooled. The clones in this table, taken by TCRdb from immuneACCESS, are in-frame only. Not every clone is retained; where verified, under half of the shortfall comes from an unresolved V gene, and the cause of the rest is unknown. The D gene and trimming were derived from the DNA, and the V and J assignments and clone size from that table. In this sample the table shows some 50,000 clones, roughly nine tenths of which occur a single time. The biggest ten clones account for roughly 16% of the sample.

Regarding this clone: There is no known antigen for this receptor. No clone much larger than this one lies a single base away; base qualities are absent.

Sequences were derived from CD8+ T cells from blood (PBMCs), sampled 12 months after the transplant. Recombination joined TRBV6-1 with TRBJ2-1; 5 matching bases give a weak D call of TRBD2. The receptor comes from a human patient who received a combined kidney and bone marrow transplant. After a transplant, some T cells may be of graft donor origin. Here is the DNA: TGTGCCAGCAGTGAAGCACCGGGAATGAATGAGCAGTTCTTC. It codes for CASSEAPGMNEQFF.